A selection of T cell receptor beta chains follows, all from one sample in a study of beta chain features in type 1 diabetes. Assay used: immunoSEQ multiplex PCR; TCRdb lists only in-frame clones, some missing. The sample holds 600,000 to 700,000 clones, approximately 13% seen once. Input material: naive CD4+ T cells from blood. All receptors come from a man aged 25 to 45 with type 1 diabetes. Each CDR3 is given with its conserved first and last residue. Each record gives: V gene, clone size, J gene, CDR3 protein. A row's size may be missing; if present it is once, few, many or a size class.

TRBV28	.	TRBJ2-1	CASSLPGYNEQFF
TRBV7-7	.	TRBJ2-2	CASRGTGELFF
TRBV13	.	TRBJ1-1	CASSLEVGGDTEAFF
TRBV7-9	few	TRBJ2-1	CASTILDEQFF
TRBV28	.	TRBJ2-1	CGTTGGYNEQFF
TRBV5-4	.	TRBJ1-2	CASSPRDSNYGYTF
TRBV7-9	.	TRBJ1-2	CASSLFPGNYGYTF
TRBV18	few	TRBJ2-6	CASSLEGMTGANVLTF
TRBV7-2	few	TRBJ2-4	CASSLVEGAKNIQYF
TRBV7-9	many	TRBJ2-1	CASVFSLINEQFF
TRBV2	few	TRBJ1-2	CASRAYRENYGYTF
TRBV5-6	few	TRBJ1-3	CASSIGQSSGNTIYF
TRBV5-1	.	TRBJ2-1	CASRVDYYNEQFF
TRBV5-4	.	TRBJ1-4	CASSPQGAVNEKLFF
TRBV5-4	.	TRBJ1-6	CASSSQGPGNNSPLHF
TRBV19	.	TRBJ1-5	CASSGPGQGYNQPQHF
TRBV4-3	few	TRBJ2-2	CASSQYRDSGTNTGELFF
TRBV7-2	.	TRBJ1-2	CASSSPGGWPNYGYTF
TRBV15	.	TRBJ1-2	CATSRDRGSYGYTF
TRBV19	.	TRBJ1-4	CASTWAGDATNEKLFF
TRBV4-3	.	TRBJ1-1	CASSQSSGSPTTEAFF
TRBV11-1	.	TRBJ2-4	CASSLGGPDKNIQYF
TRBV6-5	.	TRBJ1-2	CASSYHDSVGETF
TRBV6-5	few	TRBJ2-7	CASSYRDRGHEQYF
TRBV11-2	few	TRBJ2-1	CASSPRWDEQFF
TRBV5-1	.	TRBJ2-3	CASIGDSTDTQYF
TRBV2	once	TRBJ1-2	CASSEVQGRYGYTF
TRBV5-7	.	TRBJ2-5	CASSLTGFFVETQYF
TRBV14	.	TRBJ2-7	CASSQAYEQYF
TRBV9	.	TRBJ2-5	CASSVGQGGTQRTQYF
TRBV29-1	.	TRBJ2-5	CSVARETQYF
TRBV7-2	few	TRBJ2-3	CASSLLRLTSSTDTQYF
TRBV5-4	.	TRBJ2-5	CASRSGTAQETQYF
TRBV5-1	.	TRBJ2-2	CASSLGQSINTGELFF
TRBV5-1	.	TRBJ2-3	CAVRDSLRSTDTQYF
TRBV7-2	.	TRBJ2-1	CASSLALTYNEQFF
TRBV9	few	TRBJ2-1	CASSVTTGPVNEQFF
TRBV30	few	TRBJ2-3	CAWSVSWGGRLTTDTQYF
TRBV28	few	TRBJ2-1	CATSGTAYNEQFF
TRBV2	few	TRBJ1-2	CASSDPYGYTF
TRBV7-8	.	TRBJ2-1	CASSSTRTGMGNEQFF
TRBV19	.	TRBJ1-5	CASSKGQFSNQPQHF
TRBV9	few	TRBJ2-3	CASSVSGRDTQYF
TRBV9	.	TRBJ2-6	CASSGWDRKSSGANVLTF
TRBV5-1	.	TRBJ1-2	CASSSRELDGYTF
TRBV18	few	TRBJ2-3	CASSPPGLAGVTDTQYF
TRBV4-2	.	TRBJ2-5	CASSQDSSGGLQETQYF
TRBV7-2	few	TRBJ2-7	CASSLTPSYEQYF
TRBV20-1	few	TRBJ2-1	CSALRGEQFF